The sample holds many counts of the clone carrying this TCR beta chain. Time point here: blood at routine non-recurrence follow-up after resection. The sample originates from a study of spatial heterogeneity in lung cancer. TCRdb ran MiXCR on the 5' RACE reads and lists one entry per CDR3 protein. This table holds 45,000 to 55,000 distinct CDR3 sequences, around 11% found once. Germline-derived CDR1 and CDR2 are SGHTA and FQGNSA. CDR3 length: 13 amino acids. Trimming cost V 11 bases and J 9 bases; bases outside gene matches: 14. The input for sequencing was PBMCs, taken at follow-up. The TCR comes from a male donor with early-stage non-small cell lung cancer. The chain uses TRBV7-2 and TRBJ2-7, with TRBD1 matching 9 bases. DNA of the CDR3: TGTGCCTCCTCACCGGGACAGGGTTTAGTGCAGTACTTC. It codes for CASSPGQGLVQYF.